This entry features one T cell receptor beta chain sequence. Its antigen remains unidentified. Base qualities were left out, and no much larger clone turns up one base away. This specimen belongs to a study of T cell repertoires in cytomegalovirus infection (dated by TCRdb to the late 2010s). For context, the study as a whole: Because public TCR beta signatures pointed to carriage of CMV infection together with the matching HLA type, the HLA type of each donor mattered for the analysis.

General findings and caveats noted by the study authors: In both this cohort and an independent cohort of some 380 donors, the cumulative frequency of public TCR beta family members distinguished carriers of CMV infection plus the relevant HLA type. The ex vivo response was dominated by HLA-C-restricted CMV-specific TCR beta clonotypes, which also provided the single most frequent clonotype in two of eight donors.

CDR3 length: 16 amino acids, cysteine to phenylalanine. Of the read, only the CDR3 DNA is kept; its 48 bases are in frame from base 1. CDR1 and CDR2 are drawn from the germline V gene (reference sequence): MNHEY, SMNVEV. Trimming leaves V shorter by 5 bases and J shorter by 3 bases, with the junction holding 8 bases beyond the gene matches. This sample was sequenced with an Illumina HiSeq 1500. TCRdb trimmed public reads at Q25 via fastp, called clones via MiXCR and kept in-frame beta chains. Rows are combined by CDR3 protein, so each entry shows the most common genes and DNA. This sample is represented by fewer than 550,000 distinct CDR3 sequences; approximately 15% of them were singletons. Clones ranked in the top ten supply roughly a quarter of the sample.

The clonotype originates from a human donor in good health (CMV status not recorded). Some clones in this sample may be carry-over from other donors' samples. This chain is built from TRBV27 and TRBJ2-2; 8 central bases correspond to TRBD2. Material: CD8+ T cells from PBMCs. The sequenced DNA: TGTGCCAGCAGTCCCCCCACTAGCGGATACACCGGGGAGCTGTTTTTT. This translates into CASSPPTSGYTGELFF.